Below, one T cell receptor beta chain is given with its context. These data originate in a study of technical replicates of blood from several donors. This CDR3 is built from 15 residues. CDR1 and CDR2 (germline): SEHNR, FQNEAQ (reference sequence). Trimming took off 1 base at V and 0 bases at J, with 9 bases between the two ends. The table came from immunoSEQ multiplex PCR; TCRdb's copy has only in-frame clones and leaves some out. The data contain 95,000 to 100,000 clones, around 95% of them singletons. The origin of this receptor is a human donor in good health. Sample: T cells isolated from PBMCs. The gene calls are TRBV7-9 and TRBJ2-5; D is ambiguous. CDR3 sequence reads: CASSLVVSYQETQYF. The CDR3 DNA reads as TGTGCCAGCAGCTTAGTTGTGAGTTACCAAGAGACCCAGTACTTC.